This T cell receptor beta chain was sequenced in a study of long-term antiretroviral therapy in people with HIV. Study-wide points: Repertoires looked antigen-experienced, with only a slight naive shift after ART.

Regarding this clone: Its antigen is unidentified.

Samples were assayed with immunoSEQ v3.0 at survey level. Clones were sequenced by immunoSEQ multiplex PCR, and TCRdb holds only the in-frame ones, with some missing. The sample lists tens of thousands of clones, approximately 77% occurring once. This receptor was obtained from a man aged 35 to 55 with HIV. Sample: unsorted PBMCs, taken approximately 2.5 years after starting antiretroviral therapy.

CDR3 sequence (DNA): TGTGCCAGCAGCCCACCCGGGACAGTATTTAACTATGGCTACACCTTC. It encodes CASSPPGTVFNYGYTF. This sequence joins TRBV7-9 and TRBJ1-2; 7 bases align to TRBD1. In germline, CDR1 is SEHNR, CDR2 FQNEAQ (reference sequence). CDR3 length: 16 residues. V shed 5 bases and J 1 base; nucleotides not matched to a gene: 10. The variable domain in full, with the rest retrieved from reference TRBV7-9 and TRBJ1-2, is DTGVSQNPRHKITKRGQNVTFRCDPISEHNRLYWYRQTLGQGPEFLTYFQNEAQLEKSRLLSDRFSAERPKGSFSTLEIQRTEQGDSAMYLCASSPPGTVFNYGYTFGSGTRLTVV.